The sequence of this TCR beta chain was determined in a study of cytomegalovirus exposure and HLA in healthy donors. General observations from the study: The study listed under 200 cytomegalovirus-associated TCR beta chains. The study found most TCR sequences rare, yet found some public TCRs in many donors. It was reported that the classifier diagnosed cytomegalovirus status with high specificity and sensitivity in both the original and validation cohorts.

The assay was immunoSEQ multiplex PCR, and TCRdb's table has in-frame clones only and misses some. The sample carries more than 250,000 clones, around 86% recorded once. This CDR3 spans 13 amino acids. The V end lost 4 bases, the J end lost 3 bases, and 10 bases lay between the germline ends. These donors were members of the approximately 110-subject validation cohort, a group separate from the approximately 640-subject first cohort. In this sample, this clone turned up many times. The antigen is not known. The material sequenced was PBMCs. V usage is TRBV23-1 and J usage is TRBJ2-7; tentative D call: TRBD1 (5 bases). TRBV23-1 carries the ORF label, with uncertain function. The TCR sequence derives from a woman between 18 and 29 years old in good health and CMV-seronegative. The CDR3 sequence is CASSPDTNYEQYF. DNA of the CDR3: TGCGCCAGCAGTCCGGACACCAACTACGAGCAGTACTTC.